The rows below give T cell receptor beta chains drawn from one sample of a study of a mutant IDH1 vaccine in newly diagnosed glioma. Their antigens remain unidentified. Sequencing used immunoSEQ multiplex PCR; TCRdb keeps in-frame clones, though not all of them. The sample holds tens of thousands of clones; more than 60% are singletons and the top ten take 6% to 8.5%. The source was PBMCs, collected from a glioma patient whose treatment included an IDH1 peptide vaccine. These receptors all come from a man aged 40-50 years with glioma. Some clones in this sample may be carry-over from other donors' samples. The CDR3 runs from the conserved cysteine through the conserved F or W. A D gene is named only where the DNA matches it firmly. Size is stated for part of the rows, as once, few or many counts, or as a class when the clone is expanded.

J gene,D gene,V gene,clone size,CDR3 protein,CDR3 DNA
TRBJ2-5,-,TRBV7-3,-,CASSLSGIQETQYF,TGTGCCAGCAGCTTAAGTGGAATACAAGAGACCCAGTACTTC
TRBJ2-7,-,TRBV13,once,CASSSGTLGYEQYF,TGTGCCAGCAGCTCCGGGACTCTCGGCTACGAGCAGTACTTC
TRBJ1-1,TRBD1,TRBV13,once,CASSLGQGNTEAFF,TGTGCCAGCAGCTTGGGACAGGGGAACACTGAAGCTTTCTTT
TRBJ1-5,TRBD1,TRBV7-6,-,CASSRGQARGNQPQHF,TGTGCCAGCAGCCGGGGACAGGCCAGGGGCAATCAGCCCCAGCATTTT
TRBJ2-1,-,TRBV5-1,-,CASSLELRGEQFF,TGCGCCAGCAGCTTAGAATTAAGGGGTGAGCAGTTCTTC
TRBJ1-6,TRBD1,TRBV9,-,CASSARQGADNSPLHF,TGTGCCAGCAGCGCTCGACAGGGGGCGGATAATTCACCCCTCCACTTT
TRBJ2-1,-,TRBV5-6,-,CASSFIPSDEQFF,TGTGCCAGCAGCTTCATCCCGAGCGATGAGCAGTTCTTC
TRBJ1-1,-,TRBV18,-,CASSPMMGGNTEAFF,TGTGCCAGCTCACCGATGATGGGGGGGAACACTGAAGCTTTCTTT
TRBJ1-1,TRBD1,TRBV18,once,CASSPPGQRGTTEAFF,TGTGCCAGCTCACCACCGGGACAGAGAGGGACCACTGAAGCTTTCTTT
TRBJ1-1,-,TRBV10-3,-,CAIGGTIGKVSGNTEAFF,TGTGCCATCGGGGGCACCATCGGAAAGGTCTCTGGGAACACTGAAGCTTTCTTT
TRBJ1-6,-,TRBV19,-,CASSPIQGMGNSPLHF,TGTGCCAGTAGCCCTATCCAGGGAATGGGTAATTCACCCCTCCACTTT
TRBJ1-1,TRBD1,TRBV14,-,CASSPQDRLNTEAFF,TGTGCCAGCAGCCCGCAGGACAGGTTGAACACTGAAGCTTTCTTT
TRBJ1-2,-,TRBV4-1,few,CASSQGQTVDYGYTF,TGCGCCAGCAGCCAGGGACAAACAGTGGACTATGGCTACACCTTC
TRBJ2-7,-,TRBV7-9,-,CASSGLRTAYSYEQYF,TGTGCCAGCAGCGGCCTACGGACAGCTTACTCCTACGAGCAGTACTTC
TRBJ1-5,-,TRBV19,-,CASSWGMGPQHF,TGTGCCAGTAGCTGGGGTATGGGGCCCCAGCATTTT
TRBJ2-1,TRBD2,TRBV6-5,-,CASSYWGGGTYNEQFF,TGTGCCAGCAGTTACTGGGGCGGGGGGACCTACAATGAGCAGTTCTTC
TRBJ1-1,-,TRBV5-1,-,CASSEAGLLNTEAFF,TGCGCCAGCAGCGAAGCGGGACTCCTGAACACTGAAGCTTTCTTT
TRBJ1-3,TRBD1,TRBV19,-,CASSKGQGTGNTIYF,TGTGCCAGTAGTAAGGGACAGGGTACTGGAAACACCATATATTTT
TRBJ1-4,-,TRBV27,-,CASRGRESVTEKLFF,TGTGCCAGCCGGGGGAGAGAGTCAGTCACTGAAAAACTGTTTTTT
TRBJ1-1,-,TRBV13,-,CASTTSGQGRRGTEAFF,TGTGCCAGCACCACCTCAGGGCAGGGACGAAGGGGCACTGAAGCTTTCTTT
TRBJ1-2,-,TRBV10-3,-,CAISESKTGSFYGYTF,TGTGCCATCAGTGAGTCGAAAACAGGGAGTTTCTATGGCTACACCTTC
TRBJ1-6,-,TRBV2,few,CASSGLGPNSPLHF,TGTGCCAGCAGTGGTTTAGGGCCCAATTCACCCCTCCACTTT
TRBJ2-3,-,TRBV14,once,CASSHVVADTQYF,TGTGCCAGCAGCCACGTTGTTGCAGATACGCAGTATTTT
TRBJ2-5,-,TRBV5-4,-,CASSLARYVTQYF,TGTGCCAGCAGCTTGGCTAGGTATGTGACCCAGTACTTC
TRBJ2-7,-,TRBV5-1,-,CASSSSYEQYF,TGCGCCAGCAGCTCCTCCTACGAGCAGTACTTC
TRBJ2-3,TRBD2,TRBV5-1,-,CASRQGLAGGPDTQYF,TGCGCCAGCAGGCAAGGACTAGCGGGGGGACCAGATACGCAGTATTTT
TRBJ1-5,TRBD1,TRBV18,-,CASPPDRGNQPQHF,TGTGCCAGCCCACCTGACAGGGGCAATCAGCCCCAGCATTTT
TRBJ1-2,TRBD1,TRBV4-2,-,CASSQDNRGAYGYTF,TGTGCCAGCAGCCAAGATAACAGGGGGGCGTATGGCTACACCTTC
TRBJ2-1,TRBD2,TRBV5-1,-,CASSLVSSGGNEQFF,TGCGCCAGCAGCTTGGTGTCTAGCGGGGGAAATGAGCAGTTCTTC
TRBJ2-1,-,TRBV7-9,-,CASSLARWTNEQFF,TGTGCCAGCAGCTTAGCGCGCTGGACCAATGAGCAGTTCTTC
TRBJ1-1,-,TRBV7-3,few,CASSPQDLNTEAFF,TGTGCCAGCAGCCCACAGGATCTGAACACTGAAGCTTTCTTT
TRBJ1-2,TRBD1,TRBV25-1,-,CASSELDREEEGYTF,TGTGCCAGCAGTGAACTCGACAGGGAGGAAGAGGGCTACACCTTC
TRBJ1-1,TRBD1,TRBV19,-,CASSIDREREAFF,TGTGCCAGTAGTATCGACAGGGAGCGTGAAGCTTTCTTT
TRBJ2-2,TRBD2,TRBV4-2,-,CASSQVLAGGRELFF,TGTGCCAGCAGCCAAGTACTAGCGGGGGGTCGGGAGCTGTTTTTT
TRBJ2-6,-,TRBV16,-,CASSPIDSSGANVLTF,TGTGCCAGCAGCCCAATCGACAGCTCTGGGGCCAACGTCCTGACTTTC
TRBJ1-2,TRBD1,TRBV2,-,CASSETGGGSYTF,TGTGCCAGCAGTGAGACAGGGGGCGGGAGCTACACCTTC
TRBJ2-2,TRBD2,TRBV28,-,CASSLFGAGLGTGELFF,TGTGCCAGCAGCCTCTTCGGGGCAGGACTAGGGACCGGGGAGCTGTTTTTT
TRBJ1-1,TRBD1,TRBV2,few,CASRARTGGPTEAFF,TGTGCCAGCAGGGCAAGGACAGGGGGCCCCACTGAAGCTTTCTTT
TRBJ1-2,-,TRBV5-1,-,CASSLISSYGYTF,TGCGCCAGCAGCTTGATATCGTCTTATGGCTACACCTTC
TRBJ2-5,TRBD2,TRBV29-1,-,CSVDRPGGMRETQYF,TGCAGCGTTGATCGGCCGGGAGGTATGCGGGAGACCCAGTACTTC
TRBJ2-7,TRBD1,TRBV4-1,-,CASSRNRDSSYEQYF,TGCGCCAGCAGCCGAAACCGGGACAGCTCCTACGAGCAGTACTTC
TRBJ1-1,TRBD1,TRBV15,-,CATSSTGQGIVEAFF,TGTGCCACCAGCAGTACGGGACAGGGGATTGTTGAAGCTTTCTTT
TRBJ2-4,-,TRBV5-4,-,CASSGGDIQYF,TGTGCCAGCAGCGGGGGAGACATTCAGTACTTC
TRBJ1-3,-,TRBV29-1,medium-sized,CSAAGFGNTIYF,TGCAGCGCCGCAGGGTTTGGAAACACCATATATTTT
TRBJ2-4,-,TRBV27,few,CASIGQVKNIQYF,TGTGCCAGCATAGGTCAGGTGAAAAACATTCAGTACTTC
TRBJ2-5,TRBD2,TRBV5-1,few,CASSWGTSSETQYF,TGCGCCAGCAGCTGGGGGACTAGCAGCGAGACCCAGTACTTC
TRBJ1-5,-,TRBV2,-,CASRLGEAVYSNQPQHF,TGTGCCAGCAGACTAGGAGAAGCTGTGTATAGCAATCAGCCCCAGCATTTT
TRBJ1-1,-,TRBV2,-,CASSPPGEMNTEAFF,TGTGCCAGCAGCCCCCCCGGGGAGATGAACACTGAAGCTTTCTTT
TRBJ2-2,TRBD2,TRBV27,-,CASSRAVLGGVTGELFF,TGTGCCAGCAGCCGAGCAGTCCTCGGGGGGGTTACCGGGGAGCTGTTTTTT
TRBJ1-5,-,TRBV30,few,CAWSFKGGAGNQPQHF,TGTGCCTGGAGTTTCAAGGGTGGGGCTGGCAATCAGCCCCAGCATTTT
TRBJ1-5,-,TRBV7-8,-,CASSPGRAPQPQHF,TGTGCCAGCAGCCCTGGAAGGGCCCCTCAGCCCCAGCATTTT
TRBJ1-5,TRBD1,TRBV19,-,CASRQTGQNQPQHF,TGTGCCAGCCGGCAGACAGGGCAGAATCAGCCCCAGCATTTT
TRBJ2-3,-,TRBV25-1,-,CASSEYNGLRTDTQYF,TGTGCCAGCAGTGAATATAACGGGTTACGCACAGATACGCAGTATTTT
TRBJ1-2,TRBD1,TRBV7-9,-,CASLGIGTGNYGYTF,TGTGCCAGCTTAGGGATCGGGACAGGGAACTATGGCTACACCTTC
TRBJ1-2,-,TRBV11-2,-,CASSLGGGSYGYTF,TGTGCCAGCAGCTTAGGTGGGGGAAGCTATGGCTACACCTTC
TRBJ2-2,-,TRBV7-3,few,CASSLTSRTGELFF,TGTGCCAGCAGCTTAACGTCCCGGACCGGGGAGCTGTTTTTT
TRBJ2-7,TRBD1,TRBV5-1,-,CASSHRRQGLSYEQYF,TGCGCCAGCAGCCACCGCCGACAGGGCCTCTCCTACGAGCAGTACTTC
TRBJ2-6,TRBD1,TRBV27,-,CASRPLTGILSGANVLTF,TGTGCCAGCAGGCCTCTGACAGGGATCCTCTCTGGGGCCAACGTCCTGACTTTC